The 15 T cell receptor beta chains below were found in one sample sequenced in a study of blood T cell repertoires in COVID-19. The data were produced by immunoSEQ multiplex PCR, yet TCRdb's version contains in-frame clones alone and is incomplete. The sample holds roughly 72,000 clones, around nine tenths seen once. The sequenced sample was peripheral blood. These receptors were taken from a human donor in a cohort sampled during active COVID-19.

This clone was recorded a few times. The CDR3 is CASSLGQGNYNEQFF. The CDR3 DNA is TGTGCCAGCAGCTTGGGACAGGGGAACTACAATGAGCAGTTCTTC. The chain joins TRBV7-7 to TRBJ2-1; 10 bases map to TRBD1. Per germline, CDR1 SSHAT and CDR2 FNYEAQ (reference sequence). Trimming cost V 3 bases and J 3 bases; bases outside gene matches: 2. This CDR3 contains 15 residues.

The genes are TRBV7-9 and TRBJ1-1, with 10 bases matching TRBD1. The V gene end was trimmed by 2 bases and the J gene end by 3 bases; junction bases not matched to a gene: 6. The V gene's germline CDR1 is SEHNR and CDR2 FQNEAQ (reference sequence). This CDR3 contains 16 residues. CDR3: CASSLIVGQGDTEAFF. CDR3 nucleotide sequence: TGTGCCAGCAGCTTAATCGTTGGACAGGGGGACACTGAAGCTTTCTTT. Using reference TRBV7-9 and TRBJ1-1 for the parts outside the CDR3, the full variable domain is DTGVSQNPRHKITKRGQNVTFRCDPISEHNRLYWYRQTLGQGPEFLTYFQNEAQLEKSRLLSDRFSAERPKGSFSTLEIQRTEQGDSAMYLCASSLIVGQGDTEAFFGQGTRLTVV.

The chain carries TRBV21-1 and TRBJ1-4; TRBD1 was called by the table and not checked on the DNA. TRBV21-1 is annotated as a pseudogene. The CDR3 runs 14 residues. DNA of the CDR3: TGTGCCAGCACGCACAGGGGGCGCAGGGAAAAACTGTTTTTT. Protein: CASTHRGRREKLFF.

The V call is TRBV7-9, the J call TRBJ2-1, with D maybe TRBD2 (6 bases). Trimming cost V 1 base and J 4 bases, with 17 bases left between them. Germline V gives CDR1 SEHNR, CDR2 FQNEAQ (reference sequence). The CDR3 totals 17 residues. CDR3 sequence: CASSLGYGTPDYNEQFF. CDR3 nucleotide sequence: TGTGCCAGCAGCTTAGGCTACGGGACTCCCGATTACAATGAGCAGTTCTTC.

There are a few counts of this clone. The genes are TRBV5-1 and TRBJ1-2; TRBD1 might be the D (6 bases). The germline gives CDR1 SGHRS, CDR2 YFSETQ. V shed 2 bases and J shed 4 bases, with 18 bases lying between them. The CDR3 consists of 16 residues. For the CDR3, the DNA is TGCGCCAGCAGCTTTGACGGACAGCGATACTCCTATGGCTACACCTTC. This sequence encodes CASSFDGQRYSYGYTF.

Regarding this clone: Other DNA sequences in this sample translate to the same CDR3. This chain uses TRBV5-1 with TRBJ2-5; 8 nucleotides line up with TRBD1. Looked up from germline, CDR1 is SGHRS and CDR2 is YFSETQ. Unmatched junction bases numbered 2, after V lost 0 bases and J lost 4 bases. The CDR3 covers 14 residues. CDR3: CASSLGQGRETQYF. CDR3 DNA sequence: TGCGCCAGCAGCTTGGGACAGGGGCGAGAGACCCAGTACTTC.

The chain couples TRBV3-1 (or the pseudogene TRBV3-2) to TRBJ2-5; TRBD2 agrees at 9 bases. V lost 4 bases to trimming and J lost 1 base; unmatched junction nucleotides: 7. This CDR3 spans 16 amino acids. CDR1 is LGHDT, CDR2 YNNKEL, per germline (reference sequence). The CDR3 reads CASSPNSGGAQETQYF. In nucleotides, the CDR3 is TGTGCCAGCAGCCCAAATAGCGGGGGAGCCCAAGAGACCCAGTACTTC.

The chain carries TRBV2 and TRBJ1-5, with D tentatively TRBD1 (6 bases). The CDR3 loop spans 18 amino acids. V was shortened by 2 bases and J by 0 bases, with 17 bases between the two germline ends. The germline gives CDR1 SNHLY, CDR2 FYNNEI. The CDR3 sequence is CASSERGAKRDSNQPQHF. In DNA form, the CDR3 reads TGTGCCAGCAGTGAACGGGGGGCGAAAAGGGATAGCAATCAGCCCCAGCATTTT.

Here the CDR3 reads CASNQDREAEAFF. CDR3 DNA sequence: TGTGCCAGCAACCAGGACAGGGAGGCTGAAGCTTTCTTT. The chain joins TRBV2 to TRBJ1-1; 8 positions match TRBD1. This CDR3 has 13 amino acids. Germline loops: CDR1 SNHLY, CDR2 FYNNEI. V lost 7 bases and J lost 6; bases outside the gene matches: 7.

In this sample, this clone turned up a few times. The chain uses TRBV13 and TRBJ1-3; TRBD1 might be the D (6 bases). CDR3 length: 17 amino acids. The germline gives CDR1 PRHDT, CDR2 FYEKMQ (reference sequence). Trimming removed 0 bases at V and 0 bases at J, with 12 bases between. CDR3 loop: CASSLGQGYSSGNTIYF. In DNA, the CDR3 is TGTGCCAGCAGCTTAGGCCAGGGGTATAGCTCTGGAAACACCATATATTTT.

The chain carries TRBV5-1 and TRBJ2-7, with D perhaps TRBD2 (6 bases). Germline CDR1 reads SGHRS; CDR2 reads YFSETQ. Deletions cut 5 bases from V and 5 bases from J, with 14 bases between. This CDR3 is 13 amino acids long. CDR3 bases: TGCGCCAGCAGTCAGCGGGTTGGAGACGAGCAGTACTTC. It specifies CASSQRVGDEQYF.

The V and J genes are TRBV23-1 and TRBJ2-1; 14 bases align to TRBD2. TRBV23-1 is placed among ORFs of uncertain function. Trimming removed 4 bases from V and 3 bases from J; junction bases left unmatched: 5. This CDR3 has 17 amino acids. Here the CDR3 reads CASSLTSGRAFYNEQFF. The CDR3 region has the DNA TGCGCCAGCAGTCTGACTAGCGGGAGGGCCTTCTACAATGAGCAGTTCTTC.

This clone was picked up one time. V is TRBV5-1 and J is TRBJ1-4; D not certain. The germline CDR1 and CDR2 sequences are SGHRS and YFSETQ. The CDR3 sequence is 13 residues long. V gave up 7 bases and J gave up 4 bases, with 11 bases separating them. The CDR3 loop is CASSLDFNEKLFF. CDR3 coding DNA: TGCGCCAGCTCCCTGGACTTTAATGAAAAACTGTTTTTT.

This chain joins TRBV2 and TRBJ1-2; 7 bases are shared with TRBD1. Trimming took 9 bases from V and 2 from J; bases not matched to a gene: 6. The germline gives CDR1 SNHLY, CDR2 FYNNEI. The CDR3 is 13 amino acids. This CDR3 reads CARQGQRNYGYTF. The CDR3 nucleotides read TGTGCCAGACAGGGACAGAGGAACTATGGCTACACCTTC.

This chain connects TRBV3-1 (or the pseudogene TRBV3-2) to TRBJ1-1; TRBD1 matches at 10 bases. Germline CDR1 is LGHDT and CDR2 is YNNKEL (reference sequence). The CDR3 spans 17 residues. The V and J ends lost 1 base and 11 bases, in that order; junction bases with no gene match: 16. CDR3 amino acids: CASSQGAGTGAYFSAFF. The CDR3 coding sequence is TGTGCCAGCAGCCAAGGGGCAGGGACAGGGGCTTACTTTTCCGCTTTCTTT.